The rows below give T cell receptor beta chains drawn from one sample of a study of technical replicates of blood from a handful of donors. Sequencing used immunoSEQ multiplex PCR; TCRdb keeps in-frame clones, though not all of them. The sample yields tens of thousands of clones, 91% seen once. Sequencing was performed on T cells isolated from PBMCs. The receptors here all came from a human donor in good health. Some clones in this sample may be carry-over from other donors' samples. The conserved cysteine and the conserved F or W are not part of the CDR3 here. For some rows the clone size is stated as once, few or many, or as a class when expanded; others skip it.

clone size	V gene	J gene	CDR3 protein
NA	TRBV9	TRBJ1-1	ASSGLTGENTEAF
NA	TRBV7-9	TRBJ2-5	ASSLQTGRYETQY
NA	TRBV19	TRBJ2-1	ASTLGLEPNEQF
NA	TRBV6-5	TRBJ1-2	ASRDLASGYT
NA	TRBV19	TRBJ2-1	ASSLGLDREQF
NA	TRBV6-5	TRBJ2-6	ASTERSTGANVLT
NA	TRBV6-5	TRBJ2-5	ASSYSPGDQETQY
once	TRBV4-3	TRBJ1-4	ASSQDFLRTGNEKLF
NA	TRBV10-1	TRBJ2-7	ASSEAGSYEQY
NA	TRBV4-1	TRBJ1-5	ASSQDGTGSMFQPQH
few	TRBV30	TRBJ2-1	AWTSSASYNEQF
NA	TRBV7-2	TRBJ1-5	ASSRETVQPQH
NA	TRBV10-3	TRBJ2-5	AISDPGQGYQETQY
NA	TRBV19	TRBJ1-2	ASSERNYGYT
once	TRBV7-9	TRBJ2-1	ASSSRQEPEQF
NA	TRBV15	TRBJ1-1	ATVQELLNTEAF
NA	TRBV6-1	TRBJ2-1	ASRGADNEQF
once	TRBV10-2	TRBJ1-4	ASSEGALIAEKLF
NA	TRBV6-1	TRBJ2-1	ASSEEISGRFCVQF
NA	TRBV6-5	TRBJ2-1	ASSYGARAHNEQF
NA	TRBV5-6	TRBJ1-1	ASSLDWGGTNTEAF
NA	TRBV10-1	TRBJ2-7	ASNKASGSYEQY
few	TRBV30	TRBJ1-5	ACQQGDNQPQH
NA	TRBV23-1	TRBJ2-3	ASSPPGSGREKTDTQY
NA	TRBV9	TRBJ2-7	ASSVGDSGLISYEQY
once	TRBV18	TRBJ2-1	ASSDGRAGNEQF